Shown below are 30 T cell receptor beta chains from a single sample sequenced in a study of T cell responses to AZD1222 COVID-19 vaccine. Data came from immunoSEQ multiplex PCR; TCRdb stores just in-frame clones and leaves some out. The data show about 130,000 clones, approximately 85% seen once. The specimen was peripheral blood, collected 28 days after the second AZD1222 dose. Source of these receptors: an adult who received the AZD1222 COVID-19 vaccine.

Ten or more counts support this clone. The chain has TRBV7-8 and TRBJ1-1; 7 bases are a match to TRBD1. The germline V gene has CDR1 SGHVS and CDR2 FQNEAQ. The CDR3 runs to 14 residues. After removal of 4 bases from V and 5 bases from J, the junction contained 7 bases not matched to a gene. This CDR3 reads CASSSRTGPTEAFF. CDR3 nucleotide sequence: TGTGCCAGCAGCTCCAGGACAGGCCCAACTGAAGCTTTCTTT.

V gene TRBV9 combines with J gene TRBJ2-3, with 8 bases that match TRBD2. Looked up from germline, CDR1 is SGDLS and CDR2 is YYNGEE. The CDR3 consists of 15 residues. V dropped 0 bases and J dropped 4; count of bases not matched to a gene: 4. The DNA of the CDR3 is TGTGCCAGCAGCGTAGCCAGCGGGGGCGCAGATACGCAGTATTTT. Amino acid sequence: CASSVASGGADTQYF.

This chain links TRBV7-2 with TRBJ2-7; tentative D call: TRBD2 (6 bases). The V end was cut by 4 bases, the J end by 4 bases, with 11 bases between. Looked up from germline, CDR1 is SGHTA and CDR2 is FQGNSA. The CDR3 extends over 13 amino acids. The CDR3, as DNA: TGTGCCAGCAGCTCGCCGGGACTGTACGAGCAGTACTTC. It codes for CASSSPGLYEQYF.

The V and J genes are TRBV28 and TRBJ1-2; 9 nucleotides match TRBD1. The CDR3 extends over 15 amino acids. The ends lost 5 bases at V and 6 bases at J; junction bases unmatched: 10. Germline V CDR1 and CDR2: MDHEN, SYDVKM. CDR3 bases: TGTGCCAGCAGTCGAACAGGGGGCGCGGGGGATGGCTACACCTTC. It specifies CASSRTGGAGDGYTF.

The genes are TRBV6-5 and TRBJ2-5; TRBD2 might be the D (6 bases). V was shortened by 2 bases and J by 2 bases, with 12 bases between the two germline ends. CDR1 is MNHEY and CDR2 is SVGAGI in the germline V gene. This CDR3 contains 15 residues. For the CDR3, the DNA is TGTGCCAGCAGTTACGTGCGGGGCCTACAAGAGACCCAGTACTTC. It specifies CASSYVRGLQETQYF.

V is TRBV9 and J is TRBJ1-5, with D unresolved. The length of the CDR3 is 14 residues. Germline CDR1 reads SGDLS; CDR2 reads YYNGEE. V lost 0 bases and J 3 bases, leaving 7 bases between the germline ends. CDR3 protein: CASSVGSDNQPQHF. The CDR3 DNA reads as TGTGCCAGCAGCGTAGGGTCAGACAATCAGCCCCAGCATTTT.

J is TRBJ2-5 and V is TRBV6-4; D uncertain. Germline loops: CDR1 MRHNA, CDR2 SNTAGT. Trimming pared 9 bases from V and 9 bases from J, leaving 11 bases between. This CDR3 has 10 amino acids. This CDR3 reads CARPRRSQYF. The CDR3 DNA reads TGTGCCAGACCCCGGCGGTCCCAGTACTTC.

The chain links TRBV7-9 to TRBJ2-3, with 8 bases matching TRBD2. This CDR3 has 14 residues. Germline V gene sequence: CDR1 SEHNR, CDR2 FQNEAQ (reference sequence). V gave up 7 bases and J gave up 0 bases; unmatched junction bases: 3. The CDR3 region has the DNA TGTGCCAGCACGGGACTAGATAGCACAGATACGCAGTATTTT. Its protein is CASTGLDSTDTQYF.

The CDR3, as DNA: TGTGCCACCAGTAGGGGGGATCGTGGCTACACCTTC. Translation gives CATSRGDRGYTF. This rearrangement joins TRBV24-1 to TRBJ1-2; D might be TRBD1 (6 bases). The V gene's germline CDR1 is KGHDR and CDR2 SFDVKD. The V and J ends lost 6 bases and 7 bases respectively, with 11 bases between them. The CDR3 contains 12 residues.

The V call is TRBV14, the J call TRBJ2-1; either TRBD1 or TRBD2 may supply D (6 bases each). The CDR3 covers 12 residues. The germline V and J ends were trimmed by 6 bases and 8 bases, with 11 bases remaining between them. CDR1 and CDR2 from the germline V gene are SGHDN and FVKESK. The CDR3 protein is CASSPGGHEQFF. In DNA form, the CDR3 reads TGTGCCAGCAGTCCCGGGGGCCATGAGCAGTTCTTC.

J is TRBJ1-4 and V is TRBV7-2; possible D gene TRBD1, 5 bases. Looked up from germline, CDR1 is SGHTA and CDR2 is FQGNSA. With 5 bases removed from V and 5 bases from J, the gap between germline ends came to 15 bases. This CDR3 comprises 15 residues. The CDR3 protein is CASSPQTGGNEKLFF. The CDR3 nucleotides read TGTGCCAGCAGCCCTCAAACAGGAGGGAATGAAAAACTGTTTTTT.

The chain employs TRBV18 and TRBJ1-4; 8 bases map to TRBD1. There are 16 residues in the CDR3. With 3 bases clipped from V and 6 bases from J, the junction kept 9 bases outside the gene matches. Germline V gene lookup returns CDR1 KGHSH and CDR2 LQKENI. The CDR3 DNA reads TGTGCCAGCTCACCGTGGGGCGGGACAGGCTATGAAAAACTGTTTTTT. The encoded protein is CASSPWGGTGYEKLFF.

The V call is TRBV2, the J call TRBJ2-3, with D possibly TRBD1 on 6 matching bases. CDR1 is SNHLY, CDR2 FYNNEI, per germline. The CDR3 consists of 15 residues. V lost 2 bases to trimming and J lost 7 bases, with 16 bases between them. CDR3 bases: TGTGCCAGCAGTGAATCGCCTTCCAGGGGAAATACGCAGTATTTT. Protein: CASSESPSRGNTQYF. The variable domain in full, completed from reference TRBV2 and TRBJ2-3, reads EPEVTQTPSHQVTQMGQEVILRCVPISNHLYFYWYRQILGQKVEFLVSFYNNEISEKSEIFDDQFSVERPDGSNFTLKIRSTKLEDSAMYFCASSESPSRGNTQYFGPGTRLTVL.

The rearrangement links TRBV28 to TRBJ2-3; 7 nucleotides match TRBD1. Germline-derived CDR1 and CDR2 are MDHEN and SYDVKM. Trimming at V came to 5 bases and at J to 4 bases, leaving 3 bases not matched to a gene. This CDR3 contains 13 residues. Written as DNA, the CDR3 is TGTGCCAGCAGTGCCCAGGGGGCAGATACGCAGTATTTT. It codes for CASSAQGADTQYF. Variable domain in full (rest from reference TRBV28 and TRBJ2-3): DVKVTQSSRYLVKRTGEKVFLECVQDMDHENMFWYRQDPGLGLRLIYFSYDVKMKEKGDIPEGYSVSREKKERFSLILESASTNQTSMYLCASSAQGADTQYFGPGTRLTVL.

The rearrangement uses TRBV6-5 and TRBJ2-2; D is undetermined. The V end lost 0 bases, the J end lost 1 base, and 9 bases lay between the germline ends. CDR1 and CDR2 (germline): MNHEY, SVGAGI. This CDR3 has 16 amino acids. The CDR3 DNA sequence: TGTGCCAGCAGTTACTCGAAAGACAAGAACACCGGGGAGCTGTTTTTT. The encoded protein is CASSYSKDKNTGELFF.

This clone was detected only once. This chain links TRBV6-2 or TRBV6-3 with TRBJ1-1; D is ambiguous. The CDR3 loop spans 11 amino acids. V dropped 5 bases and J dropped 5 bases, with 6 bases sitting between them. The germline CDR1 and CDR2 sequences are MNHEY and SVGEGT. CDR3 sequence reads: CASSRWTEAFF. CDR3 in DNA: TGTGCCAGCAGTCGGTGGACTGAAGCTTTCTTT.

This clone has only one observation. The chain links TRBV9 to TRBJ2-7; 9 bases agree with TRBD2. The CDR3 has 13 residues. CDR1 is SGDLS and CDR2 is YYNGEE in the germline V gene. V shed 7 bases, J shed 6 bases, and the junction held 8 bases outside the gene matches. The CDR3 loop reads CASRGRGGREQYF. DNA of the CDR3: TGTGCCAGCCGCGGGCGGGGGGGCCGCGAGCAGTACTTC.

V usage is TRBV15 and J usage is TRBJ2-5; D is undetermined. This CDR3 is built from 14 residues. V lost 0 bases to trimming and J lost 3 bases, with 8 bases between them. Per the germline V gene, CDR1 is LNHNV and CDR2 is YYDKDF (reference sequence). The CDR3 reads CATSRDQAKETQYF. The CDR3 DNA reads as TGTGCCACCAGCAGAGATCAGGCGAAAGAGACCCAGTACTTC.

The V call is TRBV7-2, the J call TRBJ2-5, with D tentatively TRBD2 (7 bases). CDR1 and CDR2 (germline): SGHTA, FQGNSA. Between the trimmed V and J ends, which lost 5 bases and 5 bases, there was a span of 18 bases. The CDR3 covers 15 residues. CDR3 amino acids: CASSRRGGGRETQYF. CDR3 bases: TGTGCCAGCAGCCGGAGAGGGGGGGGCAGGGAGACCCAGTACTTC.

This chain uses TRBV7-2 with TRBJ2-7; TRBD2 is a possible D gene (6 bases). This CDR3 is built from 14 residues. Germline CDR1 SGHTA, CDR2 FQGNSA. Trimming shortened V by 3 bases and J by 2 bases, and 11 bases separated the two germline ends. CDR3 loop: CASSLRETTYEQYF. The CDR3 DNA is TGTGCCAGCAGCTTGCGGGAAACTACCTACGAGCAGTACTTC.

The chain combines TRBV7-6 with TRBJ2-7, with TRBD2 as a possible D gene (7 bases). The CDR3 totals 13 residues. The V gene's germline CDR1 is SGHVS and CDR2 FNYEAQ. Trimming pared 3 bases from V and 6 bases from J, leaving 12 bases between. The CDR3 is CASSFGGGLEQYF. CDR3 sequence (DNA): TGTGCCAGCAGCTTTGGGGGGGGCCTCGAGCAGTACTTC.

CDR3 sequence: CATGQGFGANVLTF. The CDR3 bases are TGTGCAACGGGACAGGGGTTTGGGGCCAACGTCCTGACTTTC. The gene calls are TRBV28 and TRBJ2-6; 10 bases map to TRBD1. Germline V lookup: CDR1 MDHEN, CDR2 SYDVKM. The CDR3 length is 14 residues.

The V call is TRBV5-1, the J call TRBJ1-1; 7 bases map to TRBD1. J gave up 3 bases and V 4 bases, and 6 bases lay outside the gene matches. The germline gives CDR1 SGHRS, CDR2 YFSETQ. There are 14 residues in the CDR3. In DNA, the CDR3 is TGCGCCAGCAGCAGGCAGGGGGTCGACACTGAAGCTTTCTTT. Translating gives CASSRQGVDTEAFF.

This clone has a single count. The genes are TRBV2 and TRBJ2-3, with 8 bases identical to TRBD2. Germline CDR1 reads SNHLY; CDR2 reads FYNNEI. This CDR3 comprises 16 residues. V lost 3 bases, J lost 7 bases, and 12 bases stayed unmatched. CDR3 DNA: TGTGCCAGCAGTGAGGCCTCGGGGGGGACTCCTCATACGCAGTATTTT. It translates to CASSEASGGTPHTQYF. Full variable domain (outside the CDR3, taken from reference TRBV2 and TRBJ2-3): EPEVTQTPSHQVTQMGQEVILRCVPISNHLYFYWYRQILGQKVEFLVSFYNNEISEKSEIFDDQFSVERPDGSNFTLKIRSTKLEDSAMYFCASSEASGGTPHTQYFGPGTRLTVL.

This clone was counted a single time. The chain recombines TRBV4-1 with TRBJ1-5, with D maybe TRBD1 (5 bases). Looked up from germline, CDR1 is MGHRA and CDR2 is YSYEKL. V gave up 0 bases and J gave up 7 bases, with 10 bases separating them. The CDR3 contains 14 residues. The CDR3 sequence: CASSQDAPGQPQHF. Written as DNA, the CDR3 is TGCGCCAGCAGCCAAGATGCCCCAGGGCAGCCCCAGCATTTT.

The V gene is TRBV19, the J gene TRBJ1-5; D possibly corresponds to TRBD1 (6 bases). V lost 5 bases and J 5 bases, leaving 16 bases between the germline ends. CDR3 length: 15 amino acids. Germline-derived CDR1 and CDR2 are LNHDA and SQIVND (reference sequence). CDR3 region: CASSVGQTTYQPQHF. In DNA, the CDR3 is TGTGCCAGTAGTGTCGGACAGACCACTTATCAGCCCCAGCATTTT.

V gene TRBV6-2 or TRBV6-3 combines with J gene TRBJ1-5, with no clear D. This CDR3 is built from 14 residues. V lost 5 bases, J lost 6 bases, and 14 bases lay in between. The germline V gene encodes CDR1 MNHEY and CDR2 SVGEGT. As DNA, the CDR3 is TGTGCCAGCAGTCTAACAAGCCCGACTCAGCCCCAGCATTTT. This sequence encodes CASSLTSPTQPQHF.

As DNA, the CDR3 is TGCGCCAGCAGCTCGACAGGGCTCTATGGCTACACCTTC. It encodes CASSSTGLYGYTF. V gene TRBV5-1 combines with J gene TRBJ1-2, with 7 bases fitting TRBD1. Trimming removed 3 bases from V and 4 bases from J; junction bases left unmatched: 3. Germline values: CDR1 SGHRS, CDR2 YFSETQ. There are 13 residues in the CDR3.

This chain links TRBV18 with TRBJ2-7; no firm D call. CDR1 and CDR2 (germline): KGHSH, LQKENI. The ends were cut back, 0 bases at V and 0 bases at J, with 3 bases in the middle. This CDR3 is 13 amino acids long. CDR3 DNA: TGTGCCAGCTCACCACCCCCCTCCTACGAGCAGTACTTC. Its protein is CASSPPPSYEQYF.

This clone has at least ten counts. V gene TRBV6-5 combines with J gene TRBJ1-6, with 9 bases that match TRBD1. The V gene end was trimmed by 4 bases and the J gene end by 9 bases; junction bases not matched to a gene: 7. The V gene's germline CDR1 is MNHEY and CDR2 SVGAGI. The CDR3 totals 15 residues. CDR3: CASSLGQGDGSPLHF. Here the CDR3 DNA reads TGTGCCAGCAGTTTGGGACAGGGCGACGGTTCACCCCTCCACTTT.